This TCR beta chain was sequenced during a study of T cells in Graves' hyperthyroidism and ophthalmopathy. Study-level results: Among clonotypes expanded in thyroid above 0.001, most were also found in blood.

Graves' hyperthyroidism is called stable when ophthalmopathy does not progress within 18 months. This clonotype was observed at least ten times. As yet, its antigen is unknown. The CDR3 regions of TCR beta were amplified from RNA transcripts. First-round RT-PCR with HTBI primers amplified the TCR CDR3 region. Each CDR3 protein is one row after TCRdb ran MiXCR on the multiplex PCR reads. The sample gives around 600,000 distinct CDR3 sequences, around 14% of which show up once; approximately 7.4% is in the top ten. Germline V gene lookup returns CDR1 PRHDT and CDR2 FYEKMQ (reference sequence). The V end lost 5 bases, the J end lost 4 bases, and 19 bases lay between the germline ends. The CDR3 contains 16 residues.

The V call is TRBV13, the J call TRBJ2-3; tentatively, D is TRBD1 (8 bases). This clonotype was sampled from a woman aged 25 to 39 with Graves' hyperthyroidism. Sequencing input: blood. The CDR3 DNA follows: TGTGCCAGCAGCGGGAGGGACAGGCATGAGGCAGATACGCAGTATTTT. It is translated as CASSGRDRHEADTQYF.